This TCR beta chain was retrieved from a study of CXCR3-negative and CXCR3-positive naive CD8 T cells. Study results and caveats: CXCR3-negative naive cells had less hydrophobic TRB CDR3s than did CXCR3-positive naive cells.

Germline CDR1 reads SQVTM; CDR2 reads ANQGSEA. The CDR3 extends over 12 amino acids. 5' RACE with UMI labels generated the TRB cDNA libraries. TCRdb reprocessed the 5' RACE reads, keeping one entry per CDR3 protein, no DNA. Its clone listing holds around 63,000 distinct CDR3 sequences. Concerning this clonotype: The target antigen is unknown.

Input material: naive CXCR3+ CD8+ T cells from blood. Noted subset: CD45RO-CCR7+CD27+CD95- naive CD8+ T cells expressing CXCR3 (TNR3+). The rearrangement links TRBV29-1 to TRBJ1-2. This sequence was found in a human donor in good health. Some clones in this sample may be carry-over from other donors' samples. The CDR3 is CSVEGQYYGYTF.